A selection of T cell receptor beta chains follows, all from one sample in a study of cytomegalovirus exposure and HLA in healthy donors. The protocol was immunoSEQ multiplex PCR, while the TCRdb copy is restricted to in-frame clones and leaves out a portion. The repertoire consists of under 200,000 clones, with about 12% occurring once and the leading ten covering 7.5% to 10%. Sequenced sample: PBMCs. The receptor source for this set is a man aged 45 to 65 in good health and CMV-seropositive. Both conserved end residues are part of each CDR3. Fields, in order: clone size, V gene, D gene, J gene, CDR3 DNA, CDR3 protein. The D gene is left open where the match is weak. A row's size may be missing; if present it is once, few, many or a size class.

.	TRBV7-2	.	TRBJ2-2	TGTGCCAGCAGCTTAAGGGGGGGTCCAAACACCGGGGAGCTGTTTTTT	CASSLRGGPNTGELFF
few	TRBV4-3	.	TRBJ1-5	TGCGCCAGCAGCCAAGATCTGACGCGGGACCAGCCCCAGCATTTT	CASSQDLTRDQPQHF
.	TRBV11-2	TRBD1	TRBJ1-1	TGTGCCAGCAGTACCGGCAGGGGGGATTGGAACACTGAAGCTTTCTTT	CASSTGRGDWNTEAFF
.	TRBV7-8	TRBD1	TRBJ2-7	TGTGCCAGCAGCTTAAGCAGGGGGCAATACGAGCAGTACTTC	CASSLSRGQYEQYF
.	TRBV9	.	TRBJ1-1	TGTGCCAGCAGCGTAGATCCACTCATGAACACTGAAGCTTTCTTT	CASSVDPLMNTEAFF
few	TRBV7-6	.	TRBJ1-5	TGTGCCAGCAGCTCCGGGGAGGGGGGAGACCAGCCCCAGCATTTT	CASSSGEGGDQPQHF
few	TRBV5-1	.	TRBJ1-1	TGCGCCAGCAGCTTTGATCGGTCTGAAGCTTTCTTT	CASSFDRSEAFF
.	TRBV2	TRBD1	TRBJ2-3	TGTGCCAGCAGTCGGACAGGCTCGGCGAGGTCAGATACGCAGTATTTT	CASSRTGSARSDTQYF
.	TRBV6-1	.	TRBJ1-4	TGTGCCAGCAGTGAAAGGGGCAAAGAAAAACTGTTTTTT	CASSERGKEKLFF
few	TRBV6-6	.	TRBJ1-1	TGTGCCAGCAGCCGCAGGGGAAGGGACACTGAAGCTTTCTTT	CASSRRGRDTEAFF